This TCR beta chain came from a study of T cell responses to AZD1222 COVID-19 vaccine. V dropped 3 bases and J dropped 0; count of bases not matched to a gene: 1. Germline CDR1 reads SGDLS; CDR2 reads YYNGEE. CDR3 length: 15 amino acids. Repertoires were generated with immunoSEQ multiplex PCR, while TCRdb's copy carries only in-frame clones and drops some. The sample holds about 110,000 clones, around 90% seen once. Sequences were derived from peripheral blood, sampled on day 0 of MenACWY control vaccination. The rearrangement links TRBV9 to TRBJ2-1, with TRBD2 matching 9 bases. The sequence was collected from an adult in good health. The chain's CDR3 is CASSEAGGSYNEQFF. For the CDR3, the DNA is TGTGCCAGCAGCGAAGCGGGGGGCTCCTACAATGAGCAGTTCTTC.